This TCR beta chain is drawn from a study of T cells after yellow fever vaccination. In the study overall: Each low-cell-number fraction was prepared by means of SMART-Seq v4 Ultra Low Input. Whole-study results and caveats: Boosting was followed by the reappearance of most primary-vaccination clones (around 95% CD4, 85% to 90% CD8). Compared with primary, the secondary response was weaker and peaked at day 5, not 15.

The CDR3 contains 14 residues. Germline CDR1 SGHRS, CDR2 YFSETQ. Trimming left V 5 bases short and J 0 bases short, with 9 bases between. This clonotype was found many times. Its antigen is not known. TCRdb used MiXCR to reprocess the 5' RACE reads, holding one entry per CDR3 protein. The sample shows about 300,000 distinct CDR3 sequences, approximately 10% of them seen only once. The material sequenced was CD4+ T cells sorted from PBMCs, taken 5 days after the yellow fever booster vaccination. The V and J genes are TRBV5-1 and TRBJ2-1; D is uncertain. The receptor was isolated from a man between 18 and 35 years old who received the YFV17D yellow fever vaccine. CDR3 nucleotide sequence: TGCGCCAGCAGTGGGTTTAGCTCCTACAATGAGCAGTTCTTC. Protein product: CASSGFSSYNEQFF.